This T cell receptor beta chain was sequenced during a study of glioma-infiltrating T cells. There are 14 residues in the CDR3. The iRepertoire nested amplicon-rescue multiplex PCR amplified TCR alpha and beta CDR3s from RNA. TCRdb ran MiXCR on the multiplex PCR reads and lists one entry per CDR3 protein. The sample contains fewer than 250,000 distinct CDR3 sequences, about 32% of which appear only once. As to this clonotype: Being one base from a much bigger clone, this may be a read error.

The chain links TRBV12-3 or TRBV12-4 to TRBJ1-5; TRBD1 is a possible D gene (6 bases). The sample taken for sequencing was glioma tissue, nonneoplastic brain tissue, or PBMCs (not recorded which). The sequence was collected from a human donor with low-grade glioma or glioblastoma, undergoing nonglioma brain surgery, or in good health (not recorded which). CDR3 nucleotides: TGTGCCAGCAGCCCAGGGGATGGCAATCGGCCCCAGCATTTT. Protein: CASSPGDGNRPQHF.